The sequence of this T cell receptor (beta chain) was determined in a study of vaccination and CD4 T cells after COVID-19. The overall study: The convalescents, six males and four females, included two who were Hispanic. At a median 72 days (range 14 to 241) after dose two, post-vaccine samples were obtained. Study results and caveats: The appearance of a median roughly 83% of reactive clones in convalescent patients occurred only post-vaccination. Median SARS-CoV-2-reactive clonotype numbers went up from approximately 23 to 38, but not significantly.

This clonotype turned up a few times. Antigen unknown. A single record per CDR3 protein comes from TCRdb applying MiXCR to the PCR reads. The sample carries about 14,000 distinct CDR3 sequences, 69% recorded once. V lost 8 bases, J lost 4 bases, and 14 bases lay in between. The CDR3 spans 13 residues. Germline V gene data show CDR1 as MNHEY and CDR2 as SMNVEV (reference sequence). The clonotype was recovered from a human donor who had recovered from COVID-19. The sample was CD4+ T cells from blood, taken after SARS-CoV-2 vaccination. This sequence joins TRBV27 and TRBJ1-2, with D unclear. The CDR3 region has the DNA TGTGCCAGCTCGGGCAGGTCCCTCTATGGCTACACCTTC. It encodes CASSGRSLYGYTF.